Sequencing of this TCR beta chain was carried out in a study of T-cell reconstitution after alpha-beta-depleted transplantation in children. Whole-study results and caveats: Newly produced T cells mostly accounted for T-cell counts and diversity one year post-transplant. Surviving recipient T cells and thymic progenitors underlay high day-60 TCRbeta diversity in some patients. By about two months after transplant, alpha-beta T cells reportedly arose from several hundred graft clones that had expanded.

Of note for this clonotype: What it recognizes is unknown.

Per the germline V gene, CDR1 is MNHEY and CDR2 is SVGAGI. J gave up 4 bases and V 2 bases, and 4 bases lay outside the gene matches. CDR3 length equals 14 residues. Unique molecular identifiers were used to barcode this TCRbeta library. MiXCR, run by TCRdb on the PCR reads, gives a single entry per CDR3 protein. The sample records just under 350,000 distinct CDR3 sequences, under 20% being singletons. This rearrangement joins TRBV6-5 to TRBJ2-7; 8 bases are a match to TRBD1. The sample here was PBMCs, mostly from graft donor cells, taken 360 days after TCRalphabeta/CD19-depleted stem cell transplant. The source of this sequence is a male patient under 10 years old who had a stem cell transplant for acute lymphoblastic leukemia, so the T cells may come from the graft donor. In DNA, the CDR3 is TGTGCCAGCAGTTACATTCAGGGGGCTTACGAGCAGTACTTC. Protein: CASSYIQGAYEQYF.